The source of this TCR beta chain is a study of blood T cell repertoires in COVID-19 (TCRdb year 2020). Concerning the study at large: Samples from collaborators originated in the United States, Italy and Spain and spanned both the acute and convalescent phases of COVID-19. Where available, HLA class I and class II types were taken from metadata supplied by the sample provider and were not determined by assay-based typing. A de-identified subject ID, COVID-19 status, age in years and sex were almost always included in the sample metadata. The material from the prospective study consisted of cDNA or gDNA derived from T cells, B-cell-depleted T cells, or PBMCs. Deeply sampled blood TCRbeta repertoires from subjects exposed to, actively infected with, or recovered from COVID-19 were included in the dataset. The samples were drawn from two sources: the first 160 participants of the ongoing ImmuneRACE study, and 1,000 to 1,500 subjects contributed by 6 global collaborators. The repertoires were released in a freely available public database intended as a resource for research on the immune response to SARS-CoV-2.

TCRbeta CDR3 regions were amplified from genomic DNA using the immunoSEQ Assay, a bias-controlled multiplex PCR. Processing in the source paper ran as follows. The number of nucleated cells in each sample was estimated by amplification of reference gene primers within the assay. To quantify the absolute abundance of each unique TCRbeta CDR3 rearrangement, sequence reads were collapsed and filtered. Productive Simpson clonality was computed per sample as the square root of Simpson's diversity index over productive rearrangements. TCRdb took this table from immuneACCESS and kept in-frame rearrangements with V and J called. Such tables lack part of the clones; where checked against another copy, unresolved V genes explain under half of the gap, and the rest is unexplained. V and J calls and clone size are as listed in that table; D and trimming were resolved from the DNA. The sample includes roughly 50,000 clones, with approximately 90% observed a single time. The leading ten clones occupy just under 8.5% of the sample.

Comment on this clone: Its recognized antigen is unknown. No clone much larger than this one lies a single base away; base qualities are absent.

Whole blood was collected in K2EDTA tubes by collaborating institutions according to the institutions' own protocols. For TCRbeta analysis, collaborators shipped samples as frozen whole blood, isolated PBMCs, or DNA extracted from either of those sample types. Paper-wide results and their limitations: How much clinical and demographic metadata was included differed by source and by participant, and the metadata was provided uncurated.

V is clipped by 5 bases and J by 0 bases, and the sequence between their germline boundaries is 10 bases long. The cysteine opens and the phenylalanine closes a CDR3 of 13 amino acids. Only CDR3 DNA is held: 39 bases, read in frame from base 1. The germline V gene provides CDR1 SQVTM and CDR2 ANQGSEA. The sequencing input was peripheral blood. The source of this sequence is a woman in her thirties or forties with active COVID-19. The chain is made from TRBV29-1 and TRBJ2-5; the D gene is perhaps TRBD2, on 6 matching bases. The CDR3 here reads CSVPGDDQETQYF. The nucleotide sequence is TGCAGCGTTCCGGGGGACGACCAAGAGACCCAGTACTTC. With the portions outside the CDR3 filled from the reference TRBV29-1 and TRBJ2-5 genes, the complete variable region becomes SAVISQKPSRDICQRGTSLTIQCQVDSQVTMMFWYRQQPGQSLTLIATANQGSEATYESGFVIDKFPISRPNLTFSTLTVSNMSPEDSSIYLCSVPGDDQETQYFGPGTRLLVL.